This T cell receptor beta chain was found in a study of identical twins. Broader study findings: Within cord blood, abundant beta clonotypes carried fewer insertions, but memory repertoires showed no such trend. Within twin pairs, the out-of-frame alpha sequences they shared showed excess low generation probability.

Germline V gene lookup returns CDR1 MNHEY and CDR2 SVGAGI. V dropped 0 bases and J dropped 4 bases, with 7 bases sitting between them. The CDR3 totals 14 residues. After template switching added a universal primer site, the resulting cDNA carried unique molecular identifiers. TCRdb re-analysed the 5' RACE reads in MiXCR, keeping a single row per CDR3 protein. The sample yields 500,000 to 650,000 distinct CDR3 sequences, around 24% seen once. With respect to this clonotype: Its antigen remains unidentified.

These sequences were also reported in another study, on yellow fever vaccine responses in identical twins.

The genes are TRBV6-5 and TRBJ2-1; D unresolved. The sample consisted of CD4+ T cells sorted from blood. This receptor was obtained from a woman younger than 30 in good health. The CDR3 sequence is CASSYSSGYNEQFF. As DNA, the CDR3 is TGTGCCAGCAGTTACTCATCCGGGTACAATGAGCAGTTCTTC.